These T cell receptor beta chains were read from a single sample in a study of regulatory T cells in long-lasting Graves disease. TCRdb analysed the multiplex PCR reads with MiXCR anew, one entry per CDR3 protein. This sample has some 560,000 distinct CDR3 sequences; 15% to 20% occur once, and the top ten carry approximately 25%. The same data also went into a second study, on T cells in Graves' hyperthyroidism and ophthalmopathy.

Sequenced here: peripheral blood mononuclear cells (PBMCs), sampled at new diagnosis, from a patient treated with antithyroid drugs. These receptors came from a woman aged 40-65 years with Graves disease. CDR3s include the opening cysteine and the closing phenylalanine or tryptophan. The order of the fields is clone size, J gene, D gene, V gene, CDR3 protein, CDR3 DNA. A D gene is named only where the DNA matches it firmly. Only part of the rows carry a size: once, few, many, or a class if the clone is expanded.

clone size: many; J gene: TRBJ1-1; D gene: NA; V gene: TRBV14; CDR3 protein: CASSLRLGRTEAFF; CDR3 DNA: TGTGCCAGCAGCCTTCGGCTGGGACGGACTGAAGCTTTCTTT
clone size: many; J gene: TRBJ1-4; D gene: NA; V gene: TRBV28; CDR3 protein: CASFQSAGLGEKLFF; CDR3 DNA: TGTGCCAGCTTTCAGTCGGCAGGGTTAGGGGAAAAACTGTTTTTT
clone size: NA; J gene: TRBJ2-2; D gene: TRBD1; V gene: TRBV12-3/TRBV12-4; CDR3 protein: CASSFGGTGGPGELFF; CDR3 DNA: TGTGCCAGCAGTTTTGGCGGGACAGGGGGACCCGGGGAGCTGTTTTTT
clone size: many; J gene: TRBJ2-4; D gene: TRBD2; V gene: TRBV7-9; CDR3 protein: CASGGEAKNIQYF; CDR3 DNA: TGTGCCAGCGGGGGGGAAGCCAAAAACATTCAGTACTTC
clone size: NA; J gene: TRBJ1-5; D gene: NA; V gene: TRBV27; CDR3 protein: CASSSGTFSNQPQHF; CDR3 DNA: TGTGCCAGCAGTTCCGGGACATTTAGCAATCAGCCCCAGCATTTT
clone size: NA; J gene: TRBJ2-7; D gene: NA; V gene: TRBV5-5; CDR3 protein: CASSHGQGIPYEQYF; CDR3 DNA: TGTGCCAGCAGCCATGGCCAGGGTATTCCCTACGAGCAGTACTTC
clone size: many; J gene: TRBJ2-7; D gene: NA; V gene: TRBV28; CDR3 protein: CASSRDKGTYEQYF; CDR3 DNA: TGTGCCAGCTCCCGGGACAAGGGGACCTACGAGCAGTACTTC
clone size: NA; J gene: TRBJ2-3; D gene: TRBD2; V gene: TRBV5-1; CDR3 protein: CASSLSGGATDRQYF; CDR3 DNA: TGCGCCAGCAGCCTTAGCGGGGGAGCAACAGATAGGCAGTATTTT
clone size: many; J gene: TRBJ2-3; D gene: NA; V gene: TRBV11-2; CDR3 protein: CASSLEWTSTDTQYF; CDR3 DNA: TGTGCCAGCAGCTTAGAATGGACGAGCACAGATACGCAGTATTTT
clone size: NA; J gene: TRBJ2-1; D gene: TRBD2; V gene: TRBV19; CDR3 protein: CASNPSSGVNEQFF; CDR3 DNA: TGTGCCAGTAATCCCTCGAGCGGGGTCAATGAGCAGTTCTTC
clone size: NA; J gene: TRBJ2-1; D gene: TRBD2; V gene: TRBV2; CDR3 protein: CASSAWTSGRGYNEQFF; CDR3 DNA: TGCGCCAGCAGTGCCTGGACTAGCGGGAGGGGTTACAATGAGCAGTTCTTC
clone size: few; J gene: TRBJ2-7; D gene: NA; V gene: TRBV6-5; CDR3 protein: CASSYVDLSYEQYF; CDR3 DNA: TGTGCCAGCAGTTACGTTGACCTCTCCTACGAGCAGTACTTC
clone size: many; J gene: TRBJ2-3; D gene: NA; V gene: TRBV12-3/TRBV12-4; CDR3 protein: CASSVAYTQYF; CDR3 DNA: TGTGCCAGCTCCGTGGCCTATACGCAGTATTTT
clone size: few; J gene: TRBJ1-1; D gene: NA; V gene: TRBV12-3/TRBV12-4; CDR3 protein: CASLKTGTRNTEAFF; CDR3 DNA: TGTGCCAGTCTAAAAACAGGGACGAGAAACACTGAAGCTTTCTTT
clone size: NA; J gene: TRBJ2-7; D gene: TRBD1; V gene: TRBV3-1; CDR3 protein: CASRNRDRGGTYEQYF; CDR3 DNA: TGTGCCAGCAGGAACCGGGACAGGGGGGGCACCTACGAGCAGTACTTC
clone size: NA; J gene: TRBJ1-3; D gene: TRBD1; V gene: TRBV11-2; CDR3 protein: CASSPRTGLNSGNTIYF; CDR3 DNA: TGTGCCAGCAGCCCCCGGACAGGGCTCAACTCTGGAAACACCATATATTTT
clone size: many; J gene: TRBJ1-1; D gene: NA; V gene: TRBV3-1; CDR3 protein: CASSQMRDTEAFF; CDR3 DNA: TGTGCCAGCAGCCAAATGAGGGACACTGAAGCTTTCTTT
clone size: NA; J gene: TRBJ2-1; D gene: NA; V gene: TRBV5-4; CDR3 protein: CASSFWQATPPYNEQFF; CDR3 DNA: TGTGCCAGCAGCTTTTGGCAGGCAACACCTCCCTACAATGAGCAGTTCTTC
clone size: NA; J gene: TRBJ1-2; D gene: NA; V gene: TRBV6-2/TRBV6-3; CDR3 protein: CASRATGGPYGYTF; CDR3 DNA: TGTGCCAGCAGAGCGACAGGAGGGCCTTATGGCTACACCTTC
clone size: many; J gene: TRBJ1-1; D gene: NA; V gene: TRBV6-1; CDR3 protein: CASWVPGDTEAFF; CDR3 DNA: TGTGCCAGCTGGGTCCCAGGGGACACTGAAGCTTTCTTT
clone size: NA; J gene: TRBJ1-2; D gene: NA; V gene: TRBV4-1; CDR3 protein: CASSQDGRVPGGYTF; CDR3 DNA: TGCGCCAGCAGCCAAGATGGTCGGGTGCCGGGTGGCTACACCTTC
clone size: many; J gene: TRBJ1-1; D gene: NA; V gene: TRBV11-1; CDR3 protein: CASTKGMNTEAFF; CDR3 DNA: TGTGCCAGCACAAAAGGGATGAACACTGAAGCTTTCTTT
clone size: many; J gene: TRBJ1-3; D gene: NA; V gene: TRBV30; CDR3 protein: CAWSFGTGNTIYF; CDR3 DNA: TGTGCCTGGAGTTTCGGGACTGGAAACACCATATATTTT
clone size: many; J gene: TRBJ2-5; D gene: TRBD2; V gene: TRBV12-3/TRBV12-4; CDR3 protein: CASSLRKVGSGREETQYF; CDR3 DNA: TGTGCCAGCAGTTTAAGGAAGGTCGGTAGCGGGCGGGAAGAGACCCAGTACTTC
clone size: few; J gene: TRBJ1-2; D gene: NA; V gene: TRBV19; CDR3 protein: CASTQSPSGYTF; CDR3 DNA: TGTGCCAGTACACAGAGCCCAAGTGGCTACACCTTC
clone size: NA; J gene: TRBJ1-5; D gene: NA; V gene: TRBV15; CDR3 protein: CATSRDLGRISNQPQHF; CDR3 DNA: TGTGCCACCAGCAGAGATCTAGGACGGATTAGCAATCAGCCCCAGCATTTT
clone size: many; J gene: TRBJ1-4; D gene: NA; V gene: TRBV2; CDR3 protein: CASANLAVKEKLFF; CDR3 DNA: TGTGCCAGCGCAAACCTGGCGGTCAAGGAAAAACTGTTTTTT
clone size: few; J gene: TRBJ1-3; D gene: NA; V gene: TRBV18; CDR3 protein: CASSRGAAGNTIYF; CDR3 DNA: TGTGCCAGCTCACGGGGAGCAGCGGGAAACACCATATATTTT
clone size: NA; J gene: TRBJ1-2; D gene: NA; V gene: TRBV28; CDR3 protein: CASSPQAPYGYTF; CDR3 DNA: TGTGCCAGCAGCCCCCAAGCCCCCTATGGCTACACCTTC
clone size: few; J gene: TRBJ2-1; D gene: NA; V gene: TRBV27; CDR3 protein: CASSFGQTLRSEQFF; CDR3 DNA: TGTGCCAGCAGTTTCGGACAGACTCTACGCAGTGAGCAGTTCTTC
clone size: once; J gene: TRBJ1-3; D gene: NA; V gene: TRBV7-9; CDR3 protein: CAGSSPGNTIYF; CDR3 DNA: TGTGCCGGCAGCTCCCCAGGAAACACCATATATTTT
clone size: NA; J gene: TRBJ1-1; D gene: NA; V gene: TRBV5-6; CDR3 protein: CASKVWGGDTEAFF; CDR3 DNA: TGTGCCAGCAAAGTCTGGGGGGGGGACACTGAAGCTTTCTTT